This TCR beta chain was identified in a study of CD8 T cells in ankylosing spondylitis. Findings and limits, study-wide: Reactive arthritis synovial fluid and blood were previously reported to contain some motif variants.

Worth noting for this clonotype: Its target is not known.

Library preparation for TCR beta used quantitative 5'-RACE with molecular barcodes. TCRdb passed the 5' RACE reads through MiXCR, listing each CDR3 protein once. The table lists roughly 38,000 distinct CDR3 sequences, 16% of them singletons, with approximately 43% in the top ten. This CDR3 has 15 residues. V was pared by 3 bases and J by 0 bases, with 4 bases of the junction left unmatched. Germline CDR1 reads SQVTM; CDR2 reads ANQGSEA. This sequence was found in a male donor with ankylosing spondylitis or in good health (not recorded which). The chain links TRBV29-1 to TRBJ2-3, with 9 bases matching TRBD2. Sequencing was done on a sample of blood. CDR3 in DNA: TGCAGCGTTGAGGGGCTAGCGGGGAGCACAGATACGCAGTATTTT. Translated, it gives CSVEGLAGSTDTQYF.